This T cell receptor beta chain was obtained from a study of shared clonotypes between healthy human individuals (TCRdb year 2020). General notes on the study: Two women and three men aged 18 to 49 years were included in the cohort. Per donor, three plates each were used for CD4 naive and CD4 memory, two for CD8 naive, and one for CD8 memory. Libraries were prepared and TCR repertoires were sequenced by different laboratories using diverse techniques, in order to increase sequencing depth and limit assay-specific biases. Between about 0.8 and 9 billion PBMCs per donor were obtained by leukapheresis. Blood TCR repertoires of five healthy adults were deeply sequenced to estimate repertoire size and the extent of clonotype sharing between individuals. The paper's findings and limits, for the study overall: Compared with non-shared clonotypes, the clonotypes found in all four sorted-subset donors had higher generation probabilities. Estimated clonotype richness was generally larger for naive than for memory subsets. Based on pairwise subsampling, the degree of clonotype sharing among donors was expected to be affected by sequencing depth. The small number of donors limited the genetic and exposure-history diversity represented. Even with the large sequencing depth, rarefaction of the sorted-subset datasets indicated that sequencing was incomplete. When a handful of donors were compared, the shared fraction of clonotypes was approximately 5% for naive CD4, roughly 3.3% for naive CD8, more than 2% for memory CD4, and 0.4% for memory CD8. Sampling was limited to blood, and TCR repertoires in tissue likely differ from TCR repertoires in blood.

Donors were healthy HIV-negative adults with no recently reported acute infections or vaccinations. Every donor was a Caucasian adult residing in Nashville, Tennessee, USA. CD4+ T cells were enriched by magnetic negative selection; naive cells were then positively selected on CD45RA, and the negative fraction formed the memory subset. After blood collection by leukapheresis, PBMCs were isolated using Ficoll-Histopaque density gradient centrifugation and then cryopreserved in the vapor phase of liquid nitrogen. Analytical flow cytometry was used to check the purity and quantity of each magnetically sorted T cell population. Genomic DNA was isolated from each sorted fraction and quantified by UV absorbance on a Nanodrop 2000c. Using the deep immunoSEQ assay, multiplex PCR amplified TCR CDR3 regions from genomic DNA. Genomic DNA extracted from each cell subset was distributed evenly over all wells of several immunoSEQ 96-well plates, and each plate served as one replicate. For sorted subsets, each replicate PCR was loaded with approximately 0.2 ug genomic DNA, equivalent to 25,000 to 35,000 T cell genomes. The purified libraries were quantified using a Qubit 3.0 fluorometer, sized with a Bioanalyzer 2100, and then quantified again using the KAPA Library Quantification kit. Each immunoSEQ 96-well plate was sequenced on its own single-read 150-cycle Illumina NextSeq 550 flow cell. In the paper's pipeline: Because the immunoSEQ output included only junctional sequences and no quality scores, the filtering could not be the same as the filtering used for full-length reads. Sequences were annotated with PyIR, a Python wrapper for IgBLAST v1.9, and V/J genes and CDR3 were assigned using IMGT germline references. Reads were filtered out if the reads had weak V/J assignments (E-value above 1e-6), no CDR3, stop codons, out-of-frame junctions, or ambiguous translated residues. V3J clonotypes were defined as sequences sharing the same inferred V gene, J gene, and CDR3 amino acid sequence. To compute the percentage overlap between repertoires, the number of shared unique clonotypes was divided by the size of the smaller repertoire. Repertoire richness was assessed with RTK rarefaction, the Chao1 estimator, and Recon v2.1 estimates of unobserved clonotypes. Generation probabilities were computed with OLGA for all TCRbeta clonotypes obtained by the gDNA method from several donors. TCRdb took this table from immuneACCESS and kept in-frame rearrangements with V and J called. Such tables lack part of the clones; where checked against another copy, unresolved V genes explain under half of the gap, and the rest is unexplained. V and J calls and clone size follow that table, whereas D and trimming were derived from the DNA. The table for this sample lists under 2.5 million clones; under 95% of them were counted only once. The ten most abundant clones make up about 0.36% of the sample.

Concerning this clone: The clone's antigen remains unknown. Qualities for individual bases were not recorded, and no much larger clone is one base off.

The sample consisted of naive CD4+ T cells from PBMCs. This specimen's cell subset or site label, interpreted: CD45RA+ positively selected. This sequence originates from a man in his late teens or twenties in good health. Some clones in this sample may be carry-over from other donors' samples.

The CDR3: CASSLVDGQGFNSPLHF. The DNA is as follows: TGTGCCAGCAGCTTAGTAGATGGACAGGGGTTTAATTCACCCCTCCACTTT. The rearrangement joined TRBV7-2 to TRBJ1-6, and 9 junction bases match TRBD1. Trimming takes 1 base off V and 6 bases off J; junction bases not matched to a gene: 7. CDR1 SGHTA and CDR2 FQGNSA are derived from the germline V gene. The CDR3 contains 17 residues, cysteine and phenylalanine counted. Solely the CDR3 DNA is kept, with 51 bases framed from the first base.